This passage covers 7 T cell receptor beta chains from one sample sequenced in a study of PD-1 blockade in classical Hodgkin lymphoma. Regarding time point: cycle 4 day 1 (C4D1), after 5 to 7 weeks of nivolumab. In every patient, relapse followed autologous stem cell transplantation, while exposure to brentuximab vedotin differed. Purification of CD4+ T cells from thawed PBMCs was achieved by magnetic negative selection. The protocol was immunoSEQ multiplex PCR, while the TCRdb copy is restricted to in-frame clones and leaves out a portion. The data hold approximately 20,000 clones, with less than 90% observed a single time. Source: CD4+ T cells from blood, taken before the fourth cycle of nivolumab. These receptors were collected from a human donor with classical Hodgkin lymphoma.

This rearrangement joins TRBV9 to TRBJ1-5; D is possibly TRBD1 (5 bases). With 3 bases removed from V and 4 bases from J, the gap between germline ends came to 14 bases. The CDR3 extends over 15 amino acids. Germline CDR1 reads SGDLS; CDR2 reads YYNGEE. DNA for the CDR3: TGTGCCAGCAGCGCCTCAGGGTTAGCAAATCAGCCCCAGCATTTT. Encoded protein: CASSASGLANQPQHF.

The chain carries TRBV7-6 and TRBJ1-5; tentative D call: TRBD1 (5 bases). Germline loops: CDR1 SGHVS, CDR2 FNYEAQ. The CDR3 is made up of 14 amino acids. Between the trimmed V and J ends, which lost 5 bases and 0 bases, there was a span of 8 bases. The CDR3 nucleotides read TGTGCCAGCAGCCGCGGGGGTAGCAATCAGCCCCAGCATTTT. This gives the protein CASSRGGSNQPQHF.

The chain joins TRBV16 to TRBJ2-3, with TRBD2 identical over 7 bases. The CDR3 has 15 residues. V lost 3 bases, J lost 1 base, and 4 bases stayed unmatched. CDR1 and CDR2 (germline): KGHSY, FQNENV. DNA of the CDR3: TGTGCCAGCAGCCAGCCTAGCGGAGGCACAGATACGCAGTATTTT. Translation: CASSQPSGGTDTQYF.

The table lists this clone with a few counts. J is TRBJ1-3 and V is TRBV6-1; D gene ambiguous. CDR1 is MNHNS and CDR2 is SASEGT in the germline V gene. This CDR3 contains 15 residues. V was pared by 8 bases and J by 4 bases, with 18 bases between. CDR3 bases: TGTGCCAGCCTTGGAGGGTTTCAATTCGGAAACACCATATATTTT. It encodes CASLGGFQFGNTIYF.

This chain uses TRBV6-1 with TRBJ1-4, with 9 bases lining up with TRBD1. This CDR3 has 14 amino acids. V lost 4 bases and J lost 8; bases outside the gene matches: 5. CDR1 and CDR2 (germline): MNHNS, SASEGT. The CDR3, as DNA: TGTGCCAGCAGTGTCGGACAGGGGAAAGAAAAACTGTTTTTT. It codes for CASSVGQGKEKLFF.

The gene calls are TRBV5-1 and TRBJ2-2; 11 bases map to TRBD2. CDR1 and CDR2 from the germline V gene are SGHRS and YFSETQ. Trimming at V came to 4 bases and at J to 0 bases, leaving 5 bases not matched to a gene. The CDR3 is 17 amino acids. The CDR3 sequence: CASSQKTSGANTGELFF. The CDR3 DNA follows: TGCGCCAGCAGCCAAAAGACTAGCGGGGCGAACACCGGGGAGCTGTTTTTT.

This clone has only a few counts. The J gene is TRBJ2-1, the V gene TRBV7-9; the D gene is possibly TRBD2 (6 bases). The ends were cut back, 2 bases at V and 3 bases at J, with 14 bases in the middle. Looked up from germline, CDR1 is SEHNR and CDR2 is FQNEAQ (reference sequence). The CDR3 covers 16 residues. The CDR3 DNA is TGTGCCAGCAGCTTATTGACGGGAGTAAACTACAATGAGCAGTTCTTC. This translates into CASSLLTGVNYNEQFF.